The rows below give T cell receptor beta chains drawn from one sample of a study of esophageal squamous cell carcinoma under preoperative chemotherapy. From the PCR reads, TCRdb called clonotypes with MiXCR, one entry per CDR3 protein. Of just over 30,000 distinct CDR3 sequences in the sample, 49% were seen once. This material was collected from a patient given preoperative chemotherapy. The receptors were gathered from a human donor with esophageal squamous cell carcinoma. The donor label of this sample is uncertain. Both conserved end residues are part of each CDR3. The order of the fields is J gene, clone size, D gene, V gene, CDR3 DNA, CDR3 protein. The D gene is left open where the match is weak. Rows may omit the clone size; those that give it use once, few, many or a size class.

J: TRBJ2-6; size: many; D: TRBD2; V: TRBV6-1; DNA: TGTGCCAGCAATCCAAATGGCGGGAGCTCTGGGGCCAACGTCCTGACTTTC; CDR3: CASNPNGGSSGANVLTF
J: TRBJ2-5; size: -; D: -; V: TRBV12-3/TRBV12-4; DNA: TGTGCCAGCAGTTTACGCCGACGGGAGCAGTACTTC; CDR3: CASSLRRREQYF
J: TRBJ2-7; size: many; D: TRBD2; V: TRBV7-2; DNA: TGTGCCAGCAGCTTTGGGGCCAGCGGGAGGGCCGAGCAGTACTTC; CDR3: CASSFGASGRAEQYF
J: TRBJ1-1; size: few; D: -; V: TRBV11-3; DNA: TGTGCCAGCAGCTATCGGGACGGACGACTCACCGACACTGAAGCTTTCTTT; CDR3: CASSYRDGRLTDTEAFF
J: TRBJ2-2; size: -; D: -; V: TRBV7-8; DNA: TGTGCCAGCAGCTTAGTCTGGATCCAGGATGGGAACACCGGGGCGCTGTTTTTT; CDR3: CASSLVWIQDGNTGALFF
J: TRBJ2-3; size: -; D: -; V: TRBV7-2; DNA: TGTGCCAGCCGCCCCCCGGGCAGGGGAGCCACAAACACGCAGTATTTC; CDR3: CASRPPGRGATNTQYF
J: TRBJ2-5; size: many; D: TRBD1; V: TRBV7-8; DNA: TGTGCCAGCAGCCTTATAAACAGGGGGAATGAGCAGTACTTC; CDR3: CASSLINRGNEQYF
J: TRBJ2-1; size: many; D: TRBD2; V: TRBV6-2/TRBV6-3; DNA: TGTGCCAGCTCCGGGACTAGTCGACATGAGCAGTTCTTC; CDR3: CASSGTSRHEQFF
J: TRBJ2-1; size: few; D: TRBD2; V: TRBV7-2; DNA: TGTGCCAGCAGCTTGGCGGGACTATCAAACAATGAGCAGTTCTTC; CDR3: CASSLAGLSNNEQFF
J: TRBJ2-4; size: -; D: -; V: TRBV7-3; DNA: TGTGCCAGCAGCTTCATACCCGCGGGACGGATCCAAGACATTCAGTACTTC; CDR3: CASSFIPAGRIQDIQYF
J: TRBJ2-2; size: -; D: TRBD1; V: TRBV19; DNA: TGTGCCAGTAGTGCTCAGGGACAGGGCACCGGGGAGCTGTTTTTT; CDR3: CASSAQGQGTGELFF
J: TRBJ2-1; size: -; D: TRBD2; V: TRBV7-2; DNA: TGTGCCAGCAGCTTAGGCCGCGGGAGAGAGACCCAGTTCTTC; CDR3: CASSLGRGRETQFF
J: TRBJ2-3; size: -; D: -; V: TRBV27; DNA: TGTGCCAGCAATCAAGTCCCGGGGCCGCAGTATTTT; CDR3: CASNQVPGPQYF
J: TRBJ2-4; size: once; D: -; V: TRBV12-3/TRBV12-4; DNA: TGTGCGTGGACCGGGCGCCGTGACCAAAACATTCAGTACTTC; CDR3: CAWTGRRDQNIQYF
J: TRBJ2-1; size: -; D: -; V: TRBV11-3; DNA: TGTGCCAGCAGCCCCCCGGGACTCCCGGGGGAGCAGTTCTTC; CDR3: CASSPPGLPGEQFF
J: TRBJ2-1; size: -; D: -; V: TRBV7-8; DNA: TGTGCCAGCAGCTTAGCTTCCTACAATGAGCAGTTCTTC; CDR3: CASSLASYNEQFF
J: TRBJ2-2; size: -; D: -; V: TRBV7-9; DNA: TGTGCCAGCAGCTTACCCGGGGCAGTCAGCACCGGGGCGCTGTATTTT; CDR3: CASSLPGAVSTGALYF
J: TRBJ2-4; size: many; D: -; V: TRBV6-1; DNA: TGTGCCAGCAGGGCCTACTCCGGACTCGAGGCCAAAAACATTCAGTACTTC; CDR3: CASRAYSGLEAKNIQYF
J: TRBJ2-3; size: few; D: -; V: TRBV7-9; DNA: TGTGCCAGCAGTCAAAGTGGCGGGACTGTGAGCACAGGGGCGCAGTATTTT; CDR3: CASSQSGGTVSTGAQYF
J: TRBJ1-1; size: many; D: -; V: TRBV7-8; DNA: TGTGCCAGCAGCTTAGGTGGGGGCTCAGCTGAAGCTTTCTTT; CDR3: CASSLGGGSAEAFF